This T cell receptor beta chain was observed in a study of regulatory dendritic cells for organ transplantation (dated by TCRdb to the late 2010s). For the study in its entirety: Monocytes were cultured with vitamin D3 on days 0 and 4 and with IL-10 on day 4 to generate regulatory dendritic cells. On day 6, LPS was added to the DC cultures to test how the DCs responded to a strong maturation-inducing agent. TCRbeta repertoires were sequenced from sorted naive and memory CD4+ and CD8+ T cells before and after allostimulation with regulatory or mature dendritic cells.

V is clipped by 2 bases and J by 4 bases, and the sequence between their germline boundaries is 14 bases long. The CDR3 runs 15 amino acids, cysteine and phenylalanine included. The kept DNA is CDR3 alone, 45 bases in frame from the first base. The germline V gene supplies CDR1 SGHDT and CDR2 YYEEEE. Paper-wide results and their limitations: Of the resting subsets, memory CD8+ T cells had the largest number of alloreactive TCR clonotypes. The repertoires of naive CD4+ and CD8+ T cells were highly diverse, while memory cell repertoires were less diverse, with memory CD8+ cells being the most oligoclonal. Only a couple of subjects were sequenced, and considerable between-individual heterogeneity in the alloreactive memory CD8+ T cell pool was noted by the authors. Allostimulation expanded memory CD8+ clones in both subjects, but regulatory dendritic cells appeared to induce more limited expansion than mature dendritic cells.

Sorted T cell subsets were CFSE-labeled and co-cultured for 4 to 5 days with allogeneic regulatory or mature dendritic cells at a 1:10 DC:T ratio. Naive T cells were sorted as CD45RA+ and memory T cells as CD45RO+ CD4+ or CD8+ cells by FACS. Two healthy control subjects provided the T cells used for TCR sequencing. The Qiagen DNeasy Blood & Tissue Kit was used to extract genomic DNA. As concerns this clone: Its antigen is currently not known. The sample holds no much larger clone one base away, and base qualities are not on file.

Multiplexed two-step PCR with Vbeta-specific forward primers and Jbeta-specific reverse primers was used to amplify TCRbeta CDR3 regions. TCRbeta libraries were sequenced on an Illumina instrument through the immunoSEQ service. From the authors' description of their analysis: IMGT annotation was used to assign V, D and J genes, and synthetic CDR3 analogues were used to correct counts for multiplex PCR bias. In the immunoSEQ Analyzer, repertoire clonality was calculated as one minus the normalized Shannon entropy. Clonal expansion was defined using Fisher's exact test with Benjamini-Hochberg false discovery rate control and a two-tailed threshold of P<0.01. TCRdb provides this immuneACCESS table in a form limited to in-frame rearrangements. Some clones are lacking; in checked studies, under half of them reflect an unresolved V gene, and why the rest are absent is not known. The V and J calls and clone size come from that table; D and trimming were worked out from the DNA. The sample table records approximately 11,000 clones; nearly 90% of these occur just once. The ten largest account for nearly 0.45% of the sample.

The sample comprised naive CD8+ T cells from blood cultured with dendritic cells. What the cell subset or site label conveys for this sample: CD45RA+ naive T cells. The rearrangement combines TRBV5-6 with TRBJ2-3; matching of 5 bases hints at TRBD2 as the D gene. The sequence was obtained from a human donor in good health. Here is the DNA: TGTGCCAGCAGCTTCGTCCAGACTAACGCAGATACGCAGTATTTT. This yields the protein CASSFVQTNADTQYF.